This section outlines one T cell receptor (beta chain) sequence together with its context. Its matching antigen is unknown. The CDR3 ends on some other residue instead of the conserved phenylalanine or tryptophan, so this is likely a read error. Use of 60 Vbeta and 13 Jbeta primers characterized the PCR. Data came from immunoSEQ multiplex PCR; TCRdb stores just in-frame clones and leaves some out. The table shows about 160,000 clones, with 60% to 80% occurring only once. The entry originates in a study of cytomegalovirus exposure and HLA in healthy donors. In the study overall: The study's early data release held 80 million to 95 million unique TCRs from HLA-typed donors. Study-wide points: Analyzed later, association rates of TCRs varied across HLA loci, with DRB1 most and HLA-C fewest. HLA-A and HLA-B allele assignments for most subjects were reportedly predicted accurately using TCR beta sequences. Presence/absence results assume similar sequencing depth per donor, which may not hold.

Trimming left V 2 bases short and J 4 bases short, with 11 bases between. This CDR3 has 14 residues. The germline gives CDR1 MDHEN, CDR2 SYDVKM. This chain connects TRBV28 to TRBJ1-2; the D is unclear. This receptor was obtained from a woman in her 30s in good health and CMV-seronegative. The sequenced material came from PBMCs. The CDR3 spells CASSLGQAGYGYTL. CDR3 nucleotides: TGTGCCAGCAGTTTAGGGCAAGCGGGCTATGGCTACACCCTC.